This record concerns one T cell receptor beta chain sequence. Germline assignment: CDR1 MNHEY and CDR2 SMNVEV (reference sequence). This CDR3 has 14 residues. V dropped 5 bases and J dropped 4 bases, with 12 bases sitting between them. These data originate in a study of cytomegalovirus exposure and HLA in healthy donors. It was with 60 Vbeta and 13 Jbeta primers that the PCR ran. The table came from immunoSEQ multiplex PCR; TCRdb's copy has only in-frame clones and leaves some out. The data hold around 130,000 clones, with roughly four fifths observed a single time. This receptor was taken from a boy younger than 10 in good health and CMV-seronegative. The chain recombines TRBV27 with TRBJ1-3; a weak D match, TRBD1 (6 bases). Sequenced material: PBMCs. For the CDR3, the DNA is TGTGCCAGCAGTCTACAGGGTTCCGGAAACACCATATATTTT. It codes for CASSLQGSGNTIYF.